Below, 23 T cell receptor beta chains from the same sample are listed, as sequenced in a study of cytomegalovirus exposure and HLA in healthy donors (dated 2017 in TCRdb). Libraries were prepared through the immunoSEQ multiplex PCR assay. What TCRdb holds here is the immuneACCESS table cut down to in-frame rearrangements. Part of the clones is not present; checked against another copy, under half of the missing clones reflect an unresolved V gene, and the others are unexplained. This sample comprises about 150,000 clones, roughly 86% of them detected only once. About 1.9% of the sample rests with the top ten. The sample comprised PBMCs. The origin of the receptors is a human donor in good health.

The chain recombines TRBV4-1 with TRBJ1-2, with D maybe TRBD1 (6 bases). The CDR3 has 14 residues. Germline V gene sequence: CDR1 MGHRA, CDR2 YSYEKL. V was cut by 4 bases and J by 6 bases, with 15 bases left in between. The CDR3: CASSPGQGRDGYTF. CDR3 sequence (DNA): TGCGCCAGCAGCCCCGGCCAGGGGAGGGATGGCTACACCTTC.

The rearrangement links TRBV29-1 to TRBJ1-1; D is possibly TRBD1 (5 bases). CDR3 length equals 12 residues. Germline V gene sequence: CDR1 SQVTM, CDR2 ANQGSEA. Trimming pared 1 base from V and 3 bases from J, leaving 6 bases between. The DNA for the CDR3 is TGCAGCGTTGAAGGACAGTACACTGAAGCTTTCTTT. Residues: CSVEGQYTEAFF. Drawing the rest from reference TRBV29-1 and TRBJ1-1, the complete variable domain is SAVISQKPSRDICQRGTSLTIQCQVDSQVTMMFWYRQQPGQSLTLIATANQGSEATYESGFVIDKFPISRPNLTFSTLTVSNMSPEDSSIYLCSVEGQYTEAFFGQGTRLTVV.

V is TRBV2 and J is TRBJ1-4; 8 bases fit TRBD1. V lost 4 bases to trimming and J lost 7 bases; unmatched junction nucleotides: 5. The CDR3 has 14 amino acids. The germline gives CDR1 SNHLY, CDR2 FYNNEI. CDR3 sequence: CASSAGGIFEKLFF. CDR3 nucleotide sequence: TGTGCCAGCAGTGCAGGGGGCATCTTTGAAAAACTGTTTTTT. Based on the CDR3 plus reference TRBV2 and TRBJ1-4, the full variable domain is EPEVTQTPSHQVTQMGQEVILRCVPISNHLYFYWYRQILGQKVEFLVSFYNNEISEKSEIFDDQFSVERPDGSNFTLKIRSTKLEDSAMYFCASSAGGIFEKLFFGSGTQLSVL.

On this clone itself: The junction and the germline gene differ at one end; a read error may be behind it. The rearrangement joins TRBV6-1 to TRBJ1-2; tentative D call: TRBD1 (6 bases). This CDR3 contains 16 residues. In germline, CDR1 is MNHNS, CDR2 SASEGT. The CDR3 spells CASSQASTGIRRGYTF. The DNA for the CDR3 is TGTGCCAGCAGTCAAGCATCGACAGGAATCCGCCGTGGCTACACCTTC.

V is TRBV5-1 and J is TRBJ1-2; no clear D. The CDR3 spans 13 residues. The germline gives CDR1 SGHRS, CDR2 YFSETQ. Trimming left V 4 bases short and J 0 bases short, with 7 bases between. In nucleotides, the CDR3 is TGCGCCAGCAGCCGCGAAGCTAACTATGGCTACACCTTC. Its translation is CASSREANYGYTF.

DNA for the CDR3: TGTGCCAGCTCTACCCAGGGGTCAAGGGCTGAAGCTTTCTTT. Encoded protein: CASSTQGSRAEAFF. The J gene is TRBJ1-1, the V gene TRBV18; D is perhaps TRBD1 (6 bases). Trimming stripped 6 bases from V and 6 bases from J, with 17 bases between. The germline CDR1 and CDR2 sequences are KGHSH and LQKENI. The length of the CDR3 is 14 residues.

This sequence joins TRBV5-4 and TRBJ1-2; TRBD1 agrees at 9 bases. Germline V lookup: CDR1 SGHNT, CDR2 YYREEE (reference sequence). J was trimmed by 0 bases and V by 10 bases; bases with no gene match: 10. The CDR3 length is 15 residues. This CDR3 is CASGTGPNPNYGYTF. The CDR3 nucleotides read TGTGCCTCGGGGACAGGGCCCAATCCTAACTATGGCTACACCTTC.

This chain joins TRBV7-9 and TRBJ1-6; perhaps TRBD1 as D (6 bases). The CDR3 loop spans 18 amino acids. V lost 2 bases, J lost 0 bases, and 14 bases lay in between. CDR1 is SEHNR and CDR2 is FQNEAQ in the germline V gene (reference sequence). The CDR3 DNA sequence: TGTGCCAGCAGCTTACCGTCAGACAGGAGCTCCTATAATTCACCCCTCCACTTT. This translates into CASSLPSDRSSYNSPLHF.

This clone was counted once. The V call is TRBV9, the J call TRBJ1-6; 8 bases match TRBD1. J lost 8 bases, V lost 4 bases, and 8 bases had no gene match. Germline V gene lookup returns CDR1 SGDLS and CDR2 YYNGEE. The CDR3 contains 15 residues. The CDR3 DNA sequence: TGTGCCAGCAGCTCCCGACAGGGGCATGATTCACCCCTCCACTTT. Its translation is CASSSRQGHDSPLHF.

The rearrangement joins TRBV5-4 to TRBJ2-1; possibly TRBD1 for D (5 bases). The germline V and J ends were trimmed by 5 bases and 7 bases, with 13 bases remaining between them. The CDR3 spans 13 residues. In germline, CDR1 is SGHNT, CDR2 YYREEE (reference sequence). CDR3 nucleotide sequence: TGTGCCAGCAGTCAAGGGGTTGAGAATGAGCAGTTCTTC. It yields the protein CASSQGVENEQFF.

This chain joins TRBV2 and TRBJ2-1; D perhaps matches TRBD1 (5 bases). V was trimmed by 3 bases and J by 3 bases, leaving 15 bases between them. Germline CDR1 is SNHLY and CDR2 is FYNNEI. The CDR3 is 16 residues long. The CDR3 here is CASSEQLARDYNEQFF. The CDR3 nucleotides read TGTGCCAGCAGTGAGCAATTAGCCAGGGACTACAATGAGCAGTTCTTC.

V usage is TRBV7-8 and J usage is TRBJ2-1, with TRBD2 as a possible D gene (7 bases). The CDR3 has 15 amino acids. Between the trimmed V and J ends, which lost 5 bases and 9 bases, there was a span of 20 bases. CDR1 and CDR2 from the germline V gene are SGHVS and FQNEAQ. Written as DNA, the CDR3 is TGTGCCAGCAGCCCCGACCCGCGGGGGCTGGGTGAGCAGTTCTTC. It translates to CASSPDPRGLGEQFF.

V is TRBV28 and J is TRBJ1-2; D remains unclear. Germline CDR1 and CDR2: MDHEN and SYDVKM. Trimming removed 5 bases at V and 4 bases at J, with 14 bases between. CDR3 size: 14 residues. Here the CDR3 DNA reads TGTGCCAGCAGTACCAGGCCGACCTCCTATGGCTACACCTTC. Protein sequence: CASSTRPTSYGYTF.

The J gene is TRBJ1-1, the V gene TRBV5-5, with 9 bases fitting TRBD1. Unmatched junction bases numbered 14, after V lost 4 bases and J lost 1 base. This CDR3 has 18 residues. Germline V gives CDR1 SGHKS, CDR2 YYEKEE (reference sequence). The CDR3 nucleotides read TGTGCCAGCAGCAAGGGGACAGGGAGGGCCCTAGCGAACACTGAAGCTTTCTTT. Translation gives CASSKGTGRALANTEAFF.

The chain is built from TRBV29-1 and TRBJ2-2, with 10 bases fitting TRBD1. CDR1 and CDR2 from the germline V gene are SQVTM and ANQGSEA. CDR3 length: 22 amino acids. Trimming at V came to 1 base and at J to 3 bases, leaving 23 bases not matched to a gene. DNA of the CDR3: TGCAGCGTTGAAGTTGGCGTTTATGGGGACAGGGGTTTGATTGGGTACACCGGGGAGCTGTTTTTT. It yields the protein CSVEVGVYGDRGLIGYTGELFF.

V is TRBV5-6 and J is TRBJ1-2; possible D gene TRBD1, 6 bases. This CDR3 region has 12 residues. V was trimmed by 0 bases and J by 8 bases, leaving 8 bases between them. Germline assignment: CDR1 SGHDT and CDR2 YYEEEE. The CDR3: CASSLGTAGYTF. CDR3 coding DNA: TGTGCCAGCAGCTTGGGGACAGCGGGCTACACCTTC.

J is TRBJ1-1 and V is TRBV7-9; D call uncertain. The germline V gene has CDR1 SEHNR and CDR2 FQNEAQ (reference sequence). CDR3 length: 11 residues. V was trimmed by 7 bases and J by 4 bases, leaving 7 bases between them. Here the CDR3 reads CASIPLTEAFF. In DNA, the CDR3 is TGTGCCAGCATCCCCCTCACTGAAGCTTTCTTT.

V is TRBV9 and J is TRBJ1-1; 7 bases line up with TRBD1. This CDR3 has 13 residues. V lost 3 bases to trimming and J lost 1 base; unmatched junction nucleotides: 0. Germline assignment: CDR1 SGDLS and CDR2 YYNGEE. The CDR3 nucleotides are TGTGCCAGCAGCGGACAGGGGAACACTGAAGCTTTCTTT. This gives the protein CASSGQGNTEAFF.

Here the CDR3 DNA reads TGTGCCAGCAGCTCCCGTGACAGGGGTTTCCCCTACGAGCAGTACTTC. Protein: CASSSRDRGFPYEQYF. This sequence joins TRBV7-2 and TRBJ2-7, with TRBD1 identical over 8 bases. From germline, CDR1 is SGHTA and CDR2 FQGNSA. Trimming removed 4 bases from V and 2 bases from J; junction bases left unmatched: 10. This CDR3 is 16 amino acids long. Full variable domain (missing parts from reference TRBV7-2 and TRBJ2-7): GAGVSQSPSNKVTEKGKDVELRCDPISGHTALYWYRQSLGQGLEFLIYFQGNSAPDKSGLPSDRFSAERTGGSVSTLTIQRTQQEDSAVYLCASSSRDRGFPYEQYFGPGTRLTVT.

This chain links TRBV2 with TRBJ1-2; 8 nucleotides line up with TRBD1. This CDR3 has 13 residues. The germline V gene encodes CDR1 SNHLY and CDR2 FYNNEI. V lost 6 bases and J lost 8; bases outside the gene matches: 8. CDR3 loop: CASRPGGTGGYTF. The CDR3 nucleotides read TGTGCCAGCAGGCCCGGAGGGACAGGAGGCTACACCTTC.

CDR3 sequence reads: CASSQVVYYSYEQYF. CDR3 in DNA: TGCGCCAGCAGCCAAGTGGTCTACTATTCCTACGAGCAGTACTTC. The chain is built from TRBV4-1 and TRBJ2-7, with D unclear. The germline gives CDR1 MGHRA, CDR2 YSYEKL. V lost 1 base to trimming and J lost 1 base, with 11 bases between them. The CDR3 is 15 amino acids.

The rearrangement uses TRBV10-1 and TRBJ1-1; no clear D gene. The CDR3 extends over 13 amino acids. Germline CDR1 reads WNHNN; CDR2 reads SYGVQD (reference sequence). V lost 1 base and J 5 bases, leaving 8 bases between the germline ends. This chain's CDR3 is CASSEFLRTEAFF. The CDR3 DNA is TGCGCCAGCAGTGAGTTTTTGAGAACTGAAGCTTTCTTT.

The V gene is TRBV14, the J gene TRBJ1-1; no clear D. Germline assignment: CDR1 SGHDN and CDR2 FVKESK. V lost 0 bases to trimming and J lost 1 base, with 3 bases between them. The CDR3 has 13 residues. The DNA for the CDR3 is TGTGCCAGCAGCCAAGACAGGAACACTGAAGCTTTCTTT. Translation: CASSQDRNTEAFF.